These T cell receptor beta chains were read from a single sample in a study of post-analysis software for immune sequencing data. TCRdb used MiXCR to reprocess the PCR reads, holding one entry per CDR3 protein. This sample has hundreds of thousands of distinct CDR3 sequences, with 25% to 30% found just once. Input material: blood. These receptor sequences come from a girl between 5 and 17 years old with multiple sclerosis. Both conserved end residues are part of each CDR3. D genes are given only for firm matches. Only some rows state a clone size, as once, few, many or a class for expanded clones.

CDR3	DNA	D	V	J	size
CSVEGGASGPWNEQFF	TGCAGCGTTGAAGGGGGAGCCTCGGGGCCCTGGAATGAGCAGTTCTTC	NA	TRBV29-1	TRBJ2-1	NA
CSVGTNNYGYTF	TGCAGCGTTGGGACAAATAACTATGGCTACACCTTC	NA	TRBV29-1	TRBJ1-2	NA
CASSLDVGNQPQHF	TGCGCCAGCAGCTTGGATGTAGGAAATCAGCCCCAGCATTTT	NA	TRBV5-1	TRBJ1-5	few
CASSPLGENYGYTF	TGTGCCAGCTCCCCCTTGGGGGAAAACTATGGCTACACCTTC	NA	TRBV6-4	TRBJ1-2	NA
CASSTLAGGAHNEQFF	TGTGCCAGTAGTACCCTAGCGGGGGGCGCCCACAATGAGCAGTTCTTC	TRBD2	TRBV19	TRBJ2-1	NA
CASSLGAGGFAQPQHF	TGTGCCAGCAGCTTGGGGGCAGGAGGGTTCGCCCAGCCCCAGCATTTT	NA	TRBV7-9	TRBJ1-5	few
CASKLTGLAGGPQETQYF	TGCGCCAGCAAATTGACGGGACTAGCGGGAGGGCCGCAAGAGACCCAGTACTTC	TRBD2	TRBV5-1	TRBJ2-5	few
CASSSAGQAGDEQFF	TGTGCCAGCAGTTCCGCGGGACAGGCAGGGGATGAGCAGTTCTTC	TRBD1	TRBV6-5	TRBJ2-1	NA
CASRKMGLNEQFF	TGTGCCAGCAGGAAAATGGGTCTCAATGAGCAGTTCTTC	NA	TRBV27	TRBJ2-1	NA
CSVSSLWTGGSEQYF	TGCAGCGTTTCGAGCCTCTGGACAGGGGGCTCCGAGCAGTACTTC	TRBD1	TRBV29-1	TRBJ2-7	many
CSARQGDNQPQHF	TGCAGTGCCAGACAGGGGGACAATCAGCCCCAGCATTTT	TRBD1	TRBV20-1	TRBJ1-5	NA
CAISGTTDTQYF	TGTGCCATCAGTGGTACCACAGATACGCAGTATTTT	NA	TRBV10-3	TRBJ2-3	NA
CASTTSGGPSTDTQYF	TGTGCCAGCACAACTAGCGGGGGACCTAGCACAGATACGCAGTATTTT	TRBD2	TRBV7-2	TRBJ2-3	NA
CASSLDREQFF	TGTGCCAGCAGCCTGGATCGGGAGCAGTTCTTC	NA	TRBV7-2	TRBJ2-1	NA
CAISESKRANQPQHF	TGTGCCATCAGTGAGTCGAAACGGGCCAATCAGCCCCAGCATTTT	NA	TRBV10-3	TRBJ1-5	NA
CASSPPSRTDYGYTF	TGTGCCAGCTCACCACCGAGTCGGACAGACTATGGCTACACCTTC	NA	TRBV18	TRBJ1-2	NA
CASSRPRGSPLHF	TGTGCCAGCAGCCGCCCGAGGGGGTCACCCCTCCACTTT	NA	TRBV7-9	TRBJ1-6	few
CASSLAQGAETQYF	TGTGCCAGCAGCTTAGCACAGGGGGCAGAGACCCAGTACTTC	TRBD1	TRBV7-2	TRBJ2-5	many
CASSPSGGHGYTF	TGTGCCAGCAGCCCAAGTGGGGGGCATGGCTACACCTTC	NA	TRBV7-9	TRBJ1-2	few
CSVEDSGQGADGANVLTF	TGCAGCGTTGAAGATTCCGGACAGGGGGCGGACGGGGCCAACGTCCTGACTTTC	TRBD1	TRBV29-1	TRBJ2-6	NA
CSARLGVNTEAFF	TGCAGTGCTAGATTGGGGGTGAACACTGAAGCTTTCTTT	NA	TRBV20-1	TRBJ1-1	once
CATGVDSNQPQHF	TGTGCCACTGGGGTGGACAGTAATCAGCCCCAGCATTTT	NA	TRBV10-3	TRBJ1-5	NA